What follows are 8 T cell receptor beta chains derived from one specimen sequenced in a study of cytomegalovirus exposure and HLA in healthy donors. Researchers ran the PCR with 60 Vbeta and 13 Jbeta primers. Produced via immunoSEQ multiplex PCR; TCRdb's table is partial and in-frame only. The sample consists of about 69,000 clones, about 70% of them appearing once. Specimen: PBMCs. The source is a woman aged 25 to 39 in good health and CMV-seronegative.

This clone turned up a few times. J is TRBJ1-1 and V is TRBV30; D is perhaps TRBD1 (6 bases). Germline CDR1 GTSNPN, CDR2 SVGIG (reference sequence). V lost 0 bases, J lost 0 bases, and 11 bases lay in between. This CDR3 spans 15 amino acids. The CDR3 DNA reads TGTGCCTGGAGTGTTTTACAGGGTATGAACACTGAAGCTTTCTTT. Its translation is CAWSVLQGMNTEAFF.

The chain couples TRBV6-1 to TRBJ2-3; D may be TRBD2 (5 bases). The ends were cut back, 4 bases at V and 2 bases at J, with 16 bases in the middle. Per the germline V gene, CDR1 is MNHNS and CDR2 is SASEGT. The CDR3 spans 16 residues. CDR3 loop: CASSGFSRRFTDTQYF. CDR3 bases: TGTGCCAGCAGTGGGTTTAGCCGGAGGTTCACAGATACGCAGTATTTT.

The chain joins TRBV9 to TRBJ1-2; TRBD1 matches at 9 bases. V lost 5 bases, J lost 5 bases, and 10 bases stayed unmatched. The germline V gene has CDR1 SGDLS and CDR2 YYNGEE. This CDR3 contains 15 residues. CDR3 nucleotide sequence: TGTGCCAGCAGGCCCGGGACAGGGATAAATTATGGCTACACCTTC. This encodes CASRPGTGINYGYTF. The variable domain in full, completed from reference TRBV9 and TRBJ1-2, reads DSGVTQTPKHLITATGQRVTLRCSPRSGDLSVYWYQQSLDQGLQFLIQYYNGEERAKGNILERFSAQQFPDLHSELNLSSLELGDSALYFCASRPGTGINYGYTFGSGTRLTVV.

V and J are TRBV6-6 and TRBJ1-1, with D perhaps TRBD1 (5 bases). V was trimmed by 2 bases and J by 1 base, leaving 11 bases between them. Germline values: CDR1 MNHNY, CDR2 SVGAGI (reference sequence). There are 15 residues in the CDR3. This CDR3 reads CASSYGLDRNTEAFF. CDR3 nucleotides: TGTGCCAGCAGTTACGGTTTAGACAGGAACACTGAAGCTTTCTTT.

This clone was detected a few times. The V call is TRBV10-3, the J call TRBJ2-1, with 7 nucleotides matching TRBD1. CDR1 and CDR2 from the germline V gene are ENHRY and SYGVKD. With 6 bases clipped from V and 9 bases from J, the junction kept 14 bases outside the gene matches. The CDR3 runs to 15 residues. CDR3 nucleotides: TGTGCCATCAGGAAGACAGGGTCAGGGAACGGTGAGCAGTTCTTC. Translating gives CAIRKTGSGNGEQFF.

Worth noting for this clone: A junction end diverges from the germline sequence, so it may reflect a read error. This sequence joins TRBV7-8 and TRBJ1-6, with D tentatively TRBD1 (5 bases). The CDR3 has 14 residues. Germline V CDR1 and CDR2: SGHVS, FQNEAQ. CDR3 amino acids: CASTLVQGNSPLHF. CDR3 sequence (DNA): TGTGCCAGCACCTTAGTTCAGGGTAATTCACCCCTCCACTTT.

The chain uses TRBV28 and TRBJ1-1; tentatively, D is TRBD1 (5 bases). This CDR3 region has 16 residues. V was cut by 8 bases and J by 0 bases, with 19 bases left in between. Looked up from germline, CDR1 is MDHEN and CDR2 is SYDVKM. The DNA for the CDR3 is TGTGCCAGCCCCGAGGACACAACTGGCATGAACACTGAAGCTTTCTTT. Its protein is CASPEDTTGMNTEAFF.

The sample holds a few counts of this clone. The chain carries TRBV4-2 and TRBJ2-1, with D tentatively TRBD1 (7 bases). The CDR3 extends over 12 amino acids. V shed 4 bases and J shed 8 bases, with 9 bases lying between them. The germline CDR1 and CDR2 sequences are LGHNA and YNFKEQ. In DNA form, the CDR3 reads TGTGCCAGCAGCCTCAGGGGGGATGAGCAGTTCTTC. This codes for CASSLRGDEQFF.